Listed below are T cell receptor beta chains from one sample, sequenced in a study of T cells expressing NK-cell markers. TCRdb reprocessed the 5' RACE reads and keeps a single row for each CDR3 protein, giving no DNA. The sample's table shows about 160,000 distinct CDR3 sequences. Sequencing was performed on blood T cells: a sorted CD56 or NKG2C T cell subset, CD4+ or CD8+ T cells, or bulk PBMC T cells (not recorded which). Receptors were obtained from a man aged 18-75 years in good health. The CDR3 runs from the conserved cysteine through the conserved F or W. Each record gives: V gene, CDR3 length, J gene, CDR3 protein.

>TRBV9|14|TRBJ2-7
CASSAAGASYEQYF
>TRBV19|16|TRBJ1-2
CASSIFEGQTNYGYTF
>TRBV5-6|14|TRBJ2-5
CASSSSGYQETQYF
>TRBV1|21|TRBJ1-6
CTSSQDQGGQKYSSYNSPLHF
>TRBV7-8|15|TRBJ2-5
CASSLRGTSWETQYF
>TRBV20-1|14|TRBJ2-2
CSARDGSNTGELFF
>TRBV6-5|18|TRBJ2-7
CASSYSISWDRGAYEQYF
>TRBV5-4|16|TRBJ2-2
CASSLRPGTNTGELFF
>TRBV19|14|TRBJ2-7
CASSISTGYYEQYF
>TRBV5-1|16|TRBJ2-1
CASSLQTSGVYNEQFF
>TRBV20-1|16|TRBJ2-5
CSARDLDGVRPETQYF
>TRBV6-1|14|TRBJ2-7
CASSEDLEGHEQYF
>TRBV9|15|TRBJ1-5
CASSVGTGQGQPQHF
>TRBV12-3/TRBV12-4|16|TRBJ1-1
CASSLSRQGANTEAFF
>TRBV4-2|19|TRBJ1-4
CASSQDRRTMLGANEKLFF
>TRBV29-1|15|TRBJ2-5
CSVEPTWTGRETQYF
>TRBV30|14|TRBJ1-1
CAWSVAGGGTEAFF
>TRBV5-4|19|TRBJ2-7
CASSLYLVVGTGSSYEQYF
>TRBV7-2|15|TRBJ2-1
CASSLAGGPYNEQFF
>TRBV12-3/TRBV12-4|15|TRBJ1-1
CASSQGGYGNTEAFF
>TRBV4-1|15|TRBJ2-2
CASSQWMADTGELFF
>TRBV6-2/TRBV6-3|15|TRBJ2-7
CASSYPDSFSYEQYF
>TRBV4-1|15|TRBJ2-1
CASSQSPQGGNEQFF
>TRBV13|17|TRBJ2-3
CASSFSRAGSNTDTQYF
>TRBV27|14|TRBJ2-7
CASRGFPNTYEQYF
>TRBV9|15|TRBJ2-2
CASSIVQGDTGELFF
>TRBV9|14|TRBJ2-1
CASSVFRGGDEQFF
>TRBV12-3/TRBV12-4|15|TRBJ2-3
CASSLAPRGRATQYF
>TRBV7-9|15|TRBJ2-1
CASSSPGNFGNEQFF
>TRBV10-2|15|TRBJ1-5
CASRPPGGSNQPQHF
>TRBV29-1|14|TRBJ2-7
CSVPARDRPYEQYF
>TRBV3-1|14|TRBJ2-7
CASSPPGAIPGQYF
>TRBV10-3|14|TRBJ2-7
CAISPGQAVWEQYF
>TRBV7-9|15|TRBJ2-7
CASSLGESLSYEQYF
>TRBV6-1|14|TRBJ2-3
CASRGGVRADTQYF